This TCR beta chain was recovered during a study of blood T cell repertoires in COVID-19. Study context: The United States, Italy and Spain were the sources of the acute and convalescent COVID-19 samples. PBMCs, B-cell-depleted T cells, or T cells provided the cDNA or gDNA that made up the material.

As originally analysed: Amplification of reference gene primers provided the estimated nucleated cell counts. Clones were read by immunoSEQ multiplex PCR, and TCRdb kept only the in-frame ones, dropping some. That table furnishes V, J and clone size, whereas the DNA furnished D and trimming. Found here are tens of thousands of clones, 70% to 90% of them singletons; the top ten hold 15% to 20%. Germline V gene data show CDR1 as MNHGY and CDR2 as SVAAGI. V lost 10 bases, J lost 3 bases, and 13 bases lay in between. This CDR3 has 13 amino acids. This sequence joins TRBV6-9 and TRBJ2-1; TRBD1 is a possible D gene (6 bases). The clonotype originates from a woman in her sixties or seventies with acute or convalescent COVID-19. The sample was peripheral blood. Here the CDR3 DNA reads TGTGCCATTCTTCCGGGACACTACAATGAGCAGTTCTTC. Amino acid sequence: CAILPGHYNEQFF.